The sequence of this T cell receptor (beta chain) was determined in a study of CD8+CD57+ T cells in acquired aplastic anemia. Study overall: Across the sorted CD4+ and CD8+ cells, DNA amounts averaged approximately 3.1 ug.

This clonotype was observed many times. This CDR3 region has 15 residues. Germline CDR1 DFQATT, CDR2 SNEGSKA (reference sequence). The junction had 6 bases not matched to a gene; V was cut back by 0 bases and J by 8 bases. TCR beta VDJ combinations and CDR3 sequences were profiled from genomic DNA. TCRdb re-called the reads through MiXCR, storing one row per CDR3 protein. Among 150,000 to 200,000 distinct CDR3 sequences listed, 40% to 50% were seen once. V is TRBV20-1 and J is TRBJ2-1, with 11 bases that match TRBD2. Sequencing was done on a sample of sorted CD4+, CD8+, or CD8+CD57+ T cells (not recorded which) from PBMCs. This receptor was identified in a human donor in good health. The CDR3 DNA reads TGCAGTGCTAGAGACCCCCTAGCGGGAGGCCATGAGCAGTTCTTC. Translating it yields CSARDPLAGGHEQFF.